Below, 17 T cell receptor beta chains from the same sample are listed, as sequenced in a study of T-cell reconstitution after alpha-beta-depleted transplantation in children. Library preparation (for TCRbeta) was performed with unique molecular identifiers. TCRdb re-analysed the PCR reads in MiXCR, keeping a single row per CDR3 protein. This table holds about 58,000 distinct CDR3 sequences, about 40% found once. This specimen consisted of PBMCs, mostly from graft donor cells, obtained 360 days after TCRalphabeta/CD19-depleted stem cell transplant. These receptors originate from a male patient between 10 and 17 years old who had a stem cell transplant for acute lymphoblastic leukemia, so the T cells may come from the graft donor.

V usage is TRBV3-1 and J usage is TRBJ2-3; D is perhaps TRBD2 (5 bases). This CDR3 region has 15 residues. CDR1 LGHDT and CDR2 YNNKEL come from the germline V gene (reference sequence). The V and J ends lost 7 bases and 4 bases respectively, with 18 bases between them. CDR3: CASTPRDGSPDTQYF. CDR3 nucleotide sequence: TGTGCCAGCACCCCTCGGGATGGAAGCCCAGATACGCAGTATTTT.

The chain employs TRBV12-3 or TRBV12-4 and TRBJ2-1; D is unresolved. The length of the CDR3 is 12 residues. The germline V and J ends were trimmed by 7 bases and 7 bases, with 11 bases remaining between them. In nucleotides, the CDR3 is TGTGCCAGCAAGGTTGGCGATAATGAGCAGTTCTTC. It yields the protein CASKVGDNEQFF.

The CDR3, as DNA: TGTGCCACCAGCAGAGCTTCCTCTGGGGCCAACGTCCTGACTTTC. Translating it yields CATSRASSGANVLTF. The genes are TRBV15 and TRBJ2-6, with unresolved D. V was pared by 1 base and J by 0 bases, with 4 bases between. In germline, CDR1 is LNHNV, CDR2 YYDKDF (reference sequence). The CDR3 consists of 15 residues.

The V and J genes are TRBV6-2 or TRBV6-3 and TRBJ1-5, with a weak D call TRBD1 (5 bases). The CDR3 length is 12 residues. Germline CDR1 and CDR2: MNHEY and SVGEGT. Deletions cut 3 bases from V and 9 bases from J, with 9 bases between. The CDR3 sequence: CASSYGGGPQHF. The DNA for the CDR3 is TGTGCCAGCAGTTATGGGGGAGGGCCCCAGCATTTT.

The rearrangement joins TRBV28 to TRBJ2-7; TRBD2 aligns across 8 bases. CDR1 and CDR2 (germline): MDHEN, SYDVKM. The CDR3 has 13 residues. Unmatched junction bases numbered 3, after V lost 5 bases and J lost 3 bases. The CDR3 region is CASSGLAGYEQYF. The CDR3 bases are TGTGCCAGCAGTGGGCTAGCGGGCTACGAGCAGTACTTC.

The J gene is TRBJ2-1, the V gene TRBV12-3 or TRBV12-4; D is ambiguous. The CDR3 is made up of 13 amino acids. Trimming took 2 bases from V and 7 from J, leaving 9 bases between them. The CDR3 protein is CASSLSPGNEQFF. CDR3 in DNA: TGTGCCAGCAGTTTAAGCCCCGGGAATGAGCAGTTCTTC.

This clonotype has more than one count but fewer than ten. In DNA, the CDR3 is TGTGCCAGCAGGGACAGGGGAGCCACCGGGGAGCTGTTTTTT. Residues: CASRDRGATGELFF. The chain has TRBV2 and TRBJ2-2, with 9 bases matching TRBD1. The length of the CDR3 is 14 residues. With V trimmed by 6 bases and J by 4 bases, 3 bases remained unmatched. Germline CDR1 SNHLY, CDR2 FYNNEI. Full variable domain (outside the CDR3, taken from reference TRBV2 and TRBJ2-2): EPEVTQTPSHQVTQMGQEVILRCVPISNHLYFYWYRQILGQKVEFLVSFYNNEISEKSEIFDDQFSVERPDGSNFTLKIRSTKLEDSAMYFCASRDRGATGELFFGEGSRLTVL.

This clonotype was counted a few times. The rearrangement links TRBV2 to TRBJ1-1; weak D call: TRBD1 (6 bases). V lost 8 bases to trimming and J lost 1 base, with 11 bases between them. CDR1 is SNHLY, CDR2 FYNNEI, per germline. This CDR3 is built from 13 residues. The CDR3 region is CASSETGNTEAFF. The CDR3 nucleotides read TGTGCCAGCTCTGAGACAGGGAACACTGAAGCTTTCTTT.

V usage is TRBV13 and J usage is TRBJ2-7; TRBD2 matches 7 bases. Looked up from germline, CDR1 is PRHDT and CDR2 is FYEKMQ (reference sequence). The ends lost 11 bases at V and 10 bases at J; junction bases unmatched: 17. This CDR3 has 13 residues. The CDR3 DNA sequence: TGTGCCCACAGCCCGGGACTACCGGCGGGTCAGTACTTC. Translation gives CAHSPGLPAGQYF. Full variable domain (missing parts from reference TRBV13 and TRBJ2-7): AAGVIQSPRHLIKEKRETATLKCYPIPRHDTVYWYQQGPGQDPQFLISFYEKMQSDKGSIPDRFSAQQFSDYHSELNMSSLELGDSALYFCAHSPGLPAGQYFGPGTRLTVT.

The chain uses TRBV4-2 and TRBJ2-6; tentative D call: TRBD1 (5 bases). The V gene's germline CDR1 is LGHNA and CDR2 YNFKEQ. The CDR3 is 17 residues long. Trimming stripped 3 bases from V and 2 bases from J, with 14 bases between. Here the CDR3 DNA reads TGTGCCAGCAGCCAGTTCTCTAAGGGGACTGGGGCCAACGTCCTGACTTTC. Protein sequence: CASSQFSKGTGANVLTF.

The gene calls are TRBV28 and TRBJ1-4; D is undetermined. Trimming cost V 2 bases and J 3 bases, with 10 bases left between them. Germline V gives CDR1 MDHEN, CDR2 SYDVKM. CDR3 length equals 15 residues. Here the CDR3 reads CASSLRVLANEKLFF. DNA of the CDR3: TGTGCCAGCAGTTTACGGGTTTTGGCTAATGAAAAACTGTTTTTT.

This clonotype was detected only a few times. The V gene is TRBV20-1, the J gene TRBJ2-3; the D is unclear. The V and J ends lost 3 bases and 2 bases respectively, with 15 bases between them. This CDR3 contains 15 residues. CDR1 DFQATT and CDR2 SNEGSKA come from the germline V gene (reference sequence). The CDR3 DNA reads as TGCAGTGCTAGTGATTGGGGTCCCCACACAGATACGCAGTATTTT. Protein: CSASDWGPHTDTQYF.

This chain uses TRBV5-1 with TRBJ2-3, with D possibly being TRBD1 (5 bases). The CDR3 runs to 15 residues. Germline V gene sequence: CDR1 SGHRS, CDR2 YFSETQ. V lost 0 bases and J lost 8, with 16 bases in between. This CDR3 reads CASSLAQGRVSTQYF. In DNA form, the CDR3 reads TGCGCCAGCAGCTTGGCCCAGGGCCGAGTGAGTACGCAGTATTTT.

This clonotype came up many times. The chain carries TRBV10-2 and TRBJ1-1, with D unresolved. Trimming removed 6 bases from V and 7 bases from J, with 9 bases in between. The CDR3 loop spans 11 amino acids. Germline assignment: CDR1 WSHSY and CDR2 SAAADI. This CDR3 is CASSPGLEAFF. CDR3 in DNA: TGCGCCAGCAGCCCGGGCCTTGAAGCTTTCTTT.

CDR3: CASSLGALFLSGEQYF. The CDR3, as DNA: TGTGCCAGCAGTTTAGGGGCCCTATTTCTTAGCGGCGAGCAGTACTTC. J is TRBJ2-7 and V is TRBV12-3 or TRBV12-4; D is perhaps TRBD2 (6 bases). CDR3 size: 16 residues. With 1 base removed from V and 6 bases from J, the gap between germline ends came to 19 bases.

V and J are TRBV24-1 and TRBJ1-1; D may be TRBD1 (6 bases). The V end was cut by 7 bases, the J end by 1 base, with 9 bases between. This CDR3 is built from 13 residues. Germline V CDR1 and CDR2: KGHDR, SFDVKD. The CDR3 sequence is CATSPGQNTEAFF. The CDR3 region has the DNA TGTGCCACCAGCCCGGGACAGAACACTGAAGCTTTCTTT.

The chain combines TRBV12-3 or TRBV12-4 with TRBJ2-1; unclear D gene. V lost 4 bases and J 0 bases, leaving 10 bases between the germline ends. The CDR3 has 15 residues. CDR3 amino acids: CASSSPESSYNEQFF. CDR3 DNA sequence: TGTGCCAGCAGTTCCCCTGAGAGCTCCTACAATGAGCAGTTCTTC.